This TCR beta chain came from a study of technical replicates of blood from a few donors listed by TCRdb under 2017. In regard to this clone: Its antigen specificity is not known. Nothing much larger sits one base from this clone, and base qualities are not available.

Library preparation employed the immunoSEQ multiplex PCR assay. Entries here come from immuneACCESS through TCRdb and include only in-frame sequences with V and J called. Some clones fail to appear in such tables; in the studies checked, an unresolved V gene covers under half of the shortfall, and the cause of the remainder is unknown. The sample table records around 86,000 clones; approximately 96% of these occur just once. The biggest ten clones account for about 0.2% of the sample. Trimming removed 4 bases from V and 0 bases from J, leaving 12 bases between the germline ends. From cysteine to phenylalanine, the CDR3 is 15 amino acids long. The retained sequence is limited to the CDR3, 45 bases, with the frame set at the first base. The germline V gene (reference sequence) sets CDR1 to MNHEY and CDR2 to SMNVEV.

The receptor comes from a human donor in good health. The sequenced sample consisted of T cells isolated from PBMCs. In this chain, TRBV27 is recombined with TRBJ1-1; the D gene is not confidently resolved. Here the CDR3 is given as CASSSARVVNTEAFF. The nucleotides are TGTGCCAGCAGTTCAGCGAGGGTAGTGAACACTGAAGCTTTCTTT.